These 7 T cell receptor beta chains were sequenced from one sample in a study of blood T cells in healthy people across ages. A second about 6 to 12 cycle PCR used barcoded and J-beta primers. MiXCR was run by TCRdb on the 5' RACE reads, yielding one entry per CDR3 protein. The sample includes roughly 1.6 million distinct CDR3 sequences, about 35% of them seen just once. The source material was blood. The origin of the receptors is a woman in her thirties in good health.

In this sample, this clonotype turned up a few times. V is TRBV7-9 and J is TRBJ1-1; TRBD1 is a possible D gene (6 bases). Germline assignment: CDR1 SEHNR and CDR2 FQNEAQ (reference sequence). Trimming took off 5 bases at V and 6 bases at J, with 13 bases between the two ends. The CDR3 is 13 amino acids. CDR3 DNA sequence: TGTGCCAGCAGCGAAGTACAGGGTGCTGAAGCTTTCTTT. This encodes CASSEVQGAEAFF. The entire variable domain, with the rest obtained from reference TRBV7-9 and TRBJ1-1, is as follows: DTGVSQNPRHKITKRGQNVTFRCDPISEHNRLYWYRQTLGQGPEFLTYFQNEAQLEKSRLLSDRFSAERPKGSFSTLEIQRTEQGDSAMYLCASSEVQGAEAFFGQGTRLTVV.

This clonotype turned up a few times. The rearrangement joins TRBV12-3 or TRBV12-4 to TRBJ2-1, with TRBD2 matching 7 bases. J was trimmed by 1 base and V by 3 bases; bases with no gene match: 3. The length of the CDR3 is 15 residues. This CDR3 reads CASSFAGASYNEQFF. Here the CDR3 DNA reads TGTGCCAGCAGTTTTGCGGGAGCGTCCTACAATGAGCAGTTCTTC.

The rearrangement links TRBV20-1 to TRBJ2-5; TRBD2 aligns across 8 bases. This CDR3 has 14 amino acids. Germline trimming cut 3 bases from V and 2 bases from J; bases unmatched to any gene: 5. Germline CDR1 and CDR2: DFQATT and SNEGSKA (reference sequence). CDR3 sequence: CSARKAGGQETQYF. DNA for the CDR3: TGCAGTGCTAGGAAGGCGGGGGGACAAGAGACCCAGTACTTC.

The chain recombines TRBV20-1 with TRBJ1-6; 8 bases line up with TRBD1. Germline loops: CDR1 DFQATT, CDR2 SNEGSKA (reference sequence). The CDR3 extends over 15 amino acids. The trim removed 4 bases at V and 7 bases at J, leaving 9 bases unmatched. The CDR3 loop is CSAKGRGRANSPLHF. DNA for the CDR3: TGCAGTGCTAAGGGCAGGGGGCGAGCGAATTCACCCCTCCACTTT.

There are a few counts of this clonotype. Written as DNA, the CDR3 is TGCAGTGCTAGTTCCCCAAGTGGGACGGGTACTTACGAGCAGTACTTC. Encoded protein: CSASSPSGTGTYEQYF. The chain carries TRBV20-1 and TRBJ2-7; D may be TRBD1 or TRBD2 (5 bases each). CDR1 DFQATT and CDR2 SNEGSKA come from the germline V gene (reference sequence). Trimming shortened V by 3 bases and J by 4 bases, and 22 bases separated the two germline ends. The CDR3 runs to 16 residues.

This clonotype showed up just a few times. The chain has TRBV18 and TRBJ2-7; 9 nucleotides match TRBD2. The J call may not be correct, given that the DNA end is closer to TRBJ2-5. The germline CDR1 and CDR2 sequences are KGHSH and LQKENI. This CDR3 contains 14 residues. CDR3: CASSAGTSRETQYF. The CDR3 DNA is TGTGCCAGCTCAGCCGGGACTAGCAGGGAGACCCAGTACTTC.

This clonotype was detected ten times or more. At one end the junction does not follow the germline gene, possibly because of a read error. The chain recombines TRBV4-1 with TRBJ2-5, with 8 nucleotides matching TRBD2. The CDR3 spans 15 residues. The V gene's germline CDR1 is MGHRA and CDR2 YSYEKL. CDR3 protein: CASSQDGGGQETQYF. CDR3 bases: TGTGCCAGCAGCCAAGACGGGGGGGGACAAGAGACCCAGTACTTC.